What follows are 19 T cell receptor beta chains derived from one specimen sequenced in a study of naive and memory T cell subsets. TCR cDNA received a 3' ligated oligonucleotide that carried a UMI. Four PCR rounds used nested alpha and beta constant region primers plus the SP2 primer. One entry per CDR3 protein, called by TCRdb with MiXCR from the 5' RACE reads. Altogether some 60,000 distinct CDR3 sequences are present, more than 7.5% being singletons, with the ten largest covering around a tenth. These receptors all stem from a female donor in good health.

This clonotype was detected many times. J is TRBJ1-1 and V is TRBV18; D remains ambiguous. Per the germline V gene, CDR1 is KGHSH and CDR2 is LQKENI. This CDR3 contains 13 residues. V was cut by 5 bases and J by 1 base, with 8 bases left in between. CDR3 sequence (DNA): TGTGCCAGCTCATCCCACACGAACACTGAAGCTTTCTTT. This sequence encodes CASSSHTNTEAFF.

This clonotype was detected a few times. The gene calls are TRBV6-2 or TRBV6-3 and TRBJ1-5, with 7 bases matching TRBD1. This CDR3 region has 13 residues. Germline V CDR1 and CDR2: MNHEY, SVGEGT. Trimming at V came to 4 bases and at J to 7 bases, leaving 4 bases not matched to a gene. CDR3 sequence (DNA): TGTGCCAGCAGTTCGGACAGGCGGCAGCCCCAGCATTTT. This translates into CASSSDRRQPQHF.

This sequence joins TRBV5-5 and TRBJ2-3; 11 nucleotides align to TRBD2. The V gene's germline CDR1 is SGHKS and CDR2 YYEKEE (reference sequence). The length of the CDR3 is 16 residues. V gave up 0 bases and J gave up 0 bases; unmatched junction bases: 0. The CDR3 region is CASSLGLAGSTDTQYF. The CDR3 DNA is TGTGCCAGCAGCTTGGGACTAGCGGGGAGCACAGATACGCAGTATTTT.

In its sample, this clonotype was seen a few times. The chain combines TRBV19 with TRBJ1-6; no reliable D call. V was pared by 5 bases and J by 0 bases, with 14 bases between. Per germline, CDR1 LNHDA and CDR2 SQIVND (reference sequence). This CDR3 is 17 amino acids long. The DNA of the CDR3 is TGTGCCAGTAGTCCGCTTGGACTGTACTCCTATAATTCACCCCTCCACTTT. It specifies CASSPLGLYSYNSPLHF.

The chain has TRBV12-3 or TRBV12-4 and TRBJ2-3, with D tentatively TRBD1 (6 bases). Between the trimmed V and J ends, which lost 6 bases and 2 bases, there was a span of 12 bases. This CDR3 contains 14 residues. The CDR3, as DNA: TGTGCCAGCAGCCAGGGGCAGGACACAGATACGCAGTATTTT. As protein: CASSQGQDTDTQYF.

CDR3 DNA: TGTGCCAGCAGCCCCGACGGGGGGGAGGGGAGGCAAGCTTTCTTT. Amino acids: CASSPDGGEGRQAFF. The rearrangement links TRBV3-1 to TRBJ1-1; D is possibly TRBD1 (5 bases). Deletions cut 4 bases from V and 9 bases from J, with 21 bases between. The CDR3 spans 15 residues. Germline CDR1 LGHDT, CDR2 YNNKEL (reference sequence). The variable domain in full, completed from reference TRBV3-1 and TRBJ1-1, reads DTAVSQTPKYLVTQMGNDKSIKCEQNLGHDTMYWYKQDSKKFLKIMFSYNNKELIINETVPNRFSPKSPDKAHLNLHINSLELGDSAVYFCASSPDGGEGRQAFFGQGTRLTVV.

The genes are TRBV20-1 and TRBJ2-7, with TRBD2 identical over 13 bases. Germline loops: CDR1 DFQATT, CDR2 SNEGSKA (reference sequence). CDR3 length equals 14 residues. V was clipped by 5 bases and J by 5 bases; unmatched bases: 6. This CDR3 is CSAPTSGGTHEQYF. Here the CDR3 DNA reads TGCAGTGCTCCGACTAGCGGGGGGACTCACGAGCAGTACTTC.

V is TRBV20-1 and J is TRBJ2-5, with 7 bases that match TRBD1. With 5 bases clipped from V and 5 bases from J, the junction kept 8 bases outside the gene matches. The V gene's germline CDR1 is DFQATT and CDR2 SNEGSKA (reference sequence). The CDR3 totals 13 residues. DNA for the CDR3: TGCAGTGCTTACTGGGGACAGAAGGAGACCCAGTACTTC. It is translated as CSAYWGQKETQYF.

This clonotype was recorded at least ten times. V and J are TRBV5-6 and TRBJ2-2; the D gene is possibly TRBD2 (7 bases). The germline V gene encodes CDR1 SGHDT and CDR2 YYEEEE. The CDR3 length is 15 residues. V was shortened by 0 bases and J by 5 bases, with 11 bases between the two germline ends. Here the CDR3 DNA reads TGTGCCAGCAGCTTGGGAGCGGGGACAACCGGGGAGCTGTTTTTT. Translation: CASSLGAGTTGELFF.

The table lists this clonotype with a few counts. The chain combines TRBV6-1 with TRBJ2-5; D ambiguous. The CDR3 extends over 14 amino acids. Germline CDR1 reads MNHNS; CDR2 reads SASEGT. V lost 9 bases and J lost 5, with 19 bases in between. Written as DNA, the CDR3 is TGTGCCAGGTTAAGGGTTCTCCCTAGTGAGACCCAGTACTTC. Encoded protein: CARLRVLPSETQYF.

The chain links TRBV11-2 to TRBJ2-7; D remains ambiguous. Germline CDR1 reads SGHAT; CDR2 reads FQNNGV. The CDR3 extends over 15 amino acids. Deletions cut 0 bases from V and 5 bases from J, with 14 bases between. CDR3 region: CASSLDSRMAHEQYF. The CDR3 nucleotides read TGTGCCAGCAGCTTAGATTCCAGGATGGCCCACGAGCAGTACTTC.

The chain carries TRBV28 and TRBJ1-2; D might be TRBD1 (5 bases). The CDR3 spans 14 residues. V gave up 3 bases and J gave up 7 bases, with 15 bases separating them. Germline V lookup: CDR1 MDHEN, CDR2 SYDVKM. CDR3 nucleotide sequence: TGTGCCAGCAGTTTTACCGGGGGGACTATTGGCTACACCTTC. It translates to CASSFTGGTIGYTF.

The chain is built from TRBV6-5 and TRBJ1-1, with unresolved D. Between the trimmed V and J ends, which lost 5 bases and 2 bases, there was a span of 6 bases. Germline assignment: CDR1 MNHEY and CDR2 SVGAGI. The CDR3 covers 12 residues. In DNA, the CDR3 is TGTGCCAGCAGTCGAAGTAACACTGAAGCTTTCTTT. Amino acids: CASSRSNTEAFF.

Ten or more counts support this clonotype. This chain uses TRBV10-3 with TRBJ1-6; D is undetermined. This CDR3 is built from 14 residues. V lost 3 bases and J 7 bases, leaving 10 bases between the germline ends. The germline gives CDR1 ENHRY, CDR2 SYGVKD. The CDR3 loop reads CAISDPEGNSPLHF. The CDR3 DNA sequence: TGTGCCATCAGTGACCCCGAGGGAAATTCACCCCTCCACTTT.

This clonotype was seen a handful of times. The CDR3 region has the DNA TGTGCCAGCAGTTCCCACGTGGGCCCTAGGACCCAGTACTTC. Its protein is CASSSHVGPRTQYF. The chain has TRBV28 and TRBJ2-5; D call uncertain. The V end was cut by 4 bases, the J end by 7 bases, with 16 bases between. The CDR3 is made up of 14 amino acids. The germline CDR1 and CDR2 sequences are MDHEN and SYDVKM.

The table lists this clonotype with a few counts. This chain connects TRBV4-3 to TRBJ1-5, with D perhaps matching TRBD1 (6 bases). Trimming stripped 0 bases from V and 0 bases from J, with 12 bases between. This CDR3 has 17 residues. The V gene's germline CDR1 is LGHNA and CDR2 YSLEER. CDR3 bases: TGCGCCAGCAGCCAAGACCCCCCAGGGGTTAGCAATCAGCCCCAGCATTTT. Its protein product is CASSQDPPGVSNQPQHF.

In this sample, this clonotype turned up many times. The DNA of the CDR3 is TGTGCCAGCAGTTTATCGGGCAGGTACACTGAAGCTTTCTTT. It yields the protein CASSLSGRYTEAFF. The gene calls are TRBV28 and TRBJ1-1, with D hard to call. Between the trimmed V and J ends, which lost 1 base and 3 bases, there was a span of 9 bases. The germline V gene encodes CDR1 MDHEN and CDR2 SYDVKM. This CDR3 spans 14 amino acids.

About this clonotype: A much more abundant neighbour one base away suggests this may be a read error. The chain joins TRBV5-4 to TRBJ2-3, with TRBD1 identical over 8 bases. V was pared by 0 bases and J by 1 base, with 1 base of the junction left unmatched. Germline V lookup: CDR1 SGHNT, CDR2 YYREEE (reference sequence). The CDR3 loop spans 15 amino acids. As DNA, the CDR3 is TGTGCCAGCAGCTTGGACAGGGGGGGCACAGATACGCAGTATTTT. Its protein product is CASSLDRGGTDTQYF. Full variable domain (outside the CDR3, taken from reference TRBV5-4 and TRBJ2-3): ETGVTQSPTHLIKTRGQQVTLRCSSQSGHNTVSWYQQALGQGPQFIFQYYREEENGRGNFPPRFSGLQFPNYSSELNVNALELDDSALYLCASSLDRGGTDTQYFGPGTRLTVL.

A few counts support this clonotype. The chain is built from TRBV4-3 and TRBJ1-5; tentative D call: TRBD1 (5 bases). Trimming removed 0 bases at V and 1 base at J, with 10 bases between. Germline loops: CDR1 LGHNA, CDR2 YSLEER. CDR3 length: 16 residues. The CDR3 protein is CASSQDFRGSNQPQHF. CDR3 DNA sequence: TGCGCCAGCAGCCAAGATTTTAGGGGAAGCAATCAGCCCCAGCATTTT.